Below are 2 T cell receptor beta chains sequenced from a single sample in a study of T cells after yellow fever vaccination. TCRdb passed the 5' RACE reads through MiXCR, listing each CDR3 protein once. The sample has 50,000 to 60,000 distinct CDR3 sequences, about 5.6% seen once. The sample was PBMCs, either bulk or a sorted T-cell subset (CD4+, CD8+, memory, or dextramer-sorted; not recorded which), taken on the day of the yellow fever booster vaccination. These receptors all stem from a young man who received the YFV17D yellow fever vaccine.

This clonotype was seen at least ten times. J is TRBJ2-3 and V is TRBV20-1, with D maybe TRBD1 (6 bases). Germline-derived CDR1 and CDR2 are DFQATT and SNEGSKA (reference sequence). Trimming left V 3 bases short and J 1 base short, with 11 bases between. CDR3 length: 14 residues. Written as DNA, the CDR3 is TGCAGTGCTAGTCACAGGGTCGGCACAGATACGCAGTATTTT. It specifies CSASHRVGTDTQYF.

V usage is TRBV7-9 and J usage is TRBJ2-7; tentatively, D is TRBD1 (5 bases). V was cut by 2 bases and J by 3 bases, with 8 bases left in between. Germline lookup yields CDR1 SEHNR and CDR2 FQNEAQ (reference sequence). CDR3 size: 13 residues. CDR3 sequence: CASSLKTDYEQYF. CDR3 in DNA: TGTGCCAGCAGCTTAAAGACAGACTACGAGCAGTACTTC.